What follows are 30 T cell receptor beta chains derived from one specimen sequenced in a study of OX40 agonist ivuxolimab in advanced cancers. Here immunoSEQ multiplex PCR was the method, and the copy in TCRdb shows in-frame clones only, minus some. Of around 50,000 clones in the sample, 65% to 85% were seen once. The sample in question was CD4+ or CD8+ T cells sorted from blood, obtained in a trial of the OX40 agonist ivuxolimab. These receptors were collected from an adult with an advanced solid tumor such as melanoma, head and neck, liver or kidney cancer.

The genes are TRBV11-2 and TRBJ1-1, with D unresolved. This CDR3 comprises 12 residues. Germline V CDR1 and CDR2: SGHAT, FQNNGV. With 5 bases removed from V and 1 base from J, the gap between germline ends came to 5 bases. CDR3 coding DNA: TGTGCCAGCAGCCTACAGAACACTGAAGCTTTCTTT. It encodes CASSLQNTEAFF.

The rearrangement uses TRBV6-5 and TRBJ2-6; D is perhaps TRBD1 (6 bases). The CDR3 has 15 residues. The germline V and J ends were trimmed by 5 bases and 4 bases, with 12 bases remaining between them. Germline lookup yields CDR1 MNHEY and CDR2 SVGAGI. CDR3 amino acids: CASSLQGSGANVLTF. CDR3 bases: TGTGCCAGCAGTCTACAGGGTTCCGGGGCCAACGTCCTGACTTTC.

Only a few counts were recorded for this clone. This rearrangement joins TRBV19 to TRBJ1-5; 8 nucleotides line up with TRBD1. The CDR3 length is 15 residues. V shed 6 bases and J 2 bases; nucleotides not matched to a gene: 6. Germline lookup yields CDR1 LNHDA and CDR2 SQIVND (reference sequence). CDR3 sequence (DNA): TGTGCCAGTAGCACCCTGGACAGGGGCAATCAGCCCCAGCATTTT. Its translation is CASSTLDRGNQPQHF.

V gene TRBV28 combines with J gene TRBJ1-5; TRBD1 might be the D (5 bases). Trimming shortened V by 3 bases and J by 7 bases, and 16 bases separated the two germline ends. The germline CDR1 and CDR2 sequences are MDHEN and SYDVKM. The CDR3 is 15 residues long. CDR3 bases: TGTGCCAGCAGTTTTTTCGGGACTAAGAACCAGCCCCAGCATTTT. Encoded protein: CASSFFGTKNQPQHF.

This clone has a single count. The V and J genes are TRBV28 and TRBJ1-2, with D perhaps matching TRBD1 (5 bases). The CDR3 is 13 residues long. Germline CDR1 MDHEN, CDR2 SYDVKM. Trimming took 4 bases from V and 6 from J, leaving 12 bases between them. The CDR3 DNA reads TGTGCCAGCAGTTCCCCAGGGAGGGATGGCTACACCTTC. Translated, it gives CASSSPGRDGYTF.

V usage is TRBV28 and J usage is TRBJ2-7; 10 bases line up with TRBD1. The V gene's germline CDR1 is MDHEN and CDR2 SYDVKM. The CDR3 is made up of 16 amino acids. V trimming: 2 bases; J trimming: 2 bases; junction bases outside the gene matches: 6. CDR3 bases: TGTGCCAGCAGTTTACCGGGACAGGGGTCCACCTACGAGCAGTACTTC. It encodes CASSLPGQGSTYEQYF.

This chain links TRBV4-1 with TRBJ2-6; 7 positions match TRBD1. Per the germline V gene, CDR1 is MGHRA and CDR2 is YSYEKL. The CDR3 extends over 19 amino acids. The V segment lost 1 base and the J segment 2 bases; nucleotides outside the gene matches: 11. The CDR3 here is CASSQAPPSTGTGANVLTF. The CDR3 DNA reads as TGCGCCAGCAGCCAAGCGCCCCCCTCGACAGGGACTGGGGCCAACGTCCTGACTTTC.

V usage is TRBV5-6 and J usage is TRBJ2-6, with D uncertain. V gave up 0 bases and J gave up 4 bases, with 5 bases separating them. The germline CDR1 and CDR2 sequences are SGHDT and YYEEEE. The CDR3 consists of 14 residues. CDR3 sequence (DNA): TGTGCCAGCAGCTTGGAGAGGGGGGCCAACGTCCTGACTTTC. As protein: CASSLERGANVLTF.

This clone was counted once. The chain is built from TRBV14 and TRBJ2-7, with 9 bases lining up with TRBD1. The germline CDR1 and CDR2 sequences are SGHDN and FVKESK. The CDR3 consists of 15 residues. The V segment lost 5 bases and the J segment 3 bases; nucleotides outside the gene matches: 8. CDR3 nucleotide sequence: TGTGCCAGCAGCTACGGGACAGGGAAAAGCTACGAGCAGTACTTC. Amino acid sequence: CASSYGTGKSYEQYF.

The V gene is TRBV7-9, the J gene TRBJ2-5; D not resolved. The CDR3 loop spans 17 amino acids. Germline lookup yields CDR1 SEHNR and CDR2 FQNEAQ (reference sequence). Between the trimmed V and J ends, which lost 5 bases and 5 bases, there was a span of 24 bases. The CDR3 spells CASSLGRTSRIGETQYF. The CDR3 coding sequence is TGTGCCAGCAGCCTAGGAAGGACGTCTCGAATAGGGGAGACCCAGTACTTC.

The chain is built from TRBV14 and TRBJ1-2, with a tentative D call TRBD1 (6 bases). The CDR3 length is 14 residues. V was trimmed by 6 bases and J by 8 bases, leaving 19 bases between them. The V gene's germline CDR1 is SGHDN and CDR2 FVKESK. This chain's CDR3 is CASRPGAAHGGYTF. CDR3 DNA: TGTGCCAGCAGGCCAGGGGCAGCCCACGGGGGCTACACCTTC.

This chain links TRBV27 with TRBJ1-4; the D is unclear. Looked up from germline, CDR1 is MNHEY and CDR2 is SMNVEV (reference sequence). The CDR3 length is 13 residues. V lost 6 bases to trimming and J lost 4 bases, with 9 bases between them. CDR3 bases: TGTGCCAGCAGCACCACGCTTAATGAAAAACTGTTTTTT. It encodes CASSTTLNEKLFF.

V and J are TRBV19 and TRBJ2-1; TRBD2 matches 15 bases. V shed 6 bases, J shed 3 bases, and the junction held 9 bases outside the gene matches. Germline values: CDR1 LNHDA, CDR2 SQIVND (reference sequence). The CDR3 contains 18 residues. The CDR3 DNA is TGTGCCAGTAGCAAATCCGGGACTAGCGGGAGGATCTACAATGAGCAGTTCTTC. Its translation is CASSKSGTSGRIYNEQFF.

This chain uses TRBV15 with TRBJ1-3; D uncertain. The CDR3 totals 15 residues. Trimming cost V 1 base and J 4 bases, with 11 bases left between them. The germline V gene has CDR1 LNHNV and CDR2 YYDKDF (reference sequence). The CDR3 DNA reads TGTGCCACCAGCAGAGGGTGGCAGAGCGGAAACACCATATATTTT. This codes for CATSRGWQSGNTIYF.

The chain has TRBV6-5 and TRBJ2-7, with D perhaps TRBD1 or TRBD2 (5 bases each). This CDR3 comprises 14 residues. The germline CDR1 and CDR2 sequences are MNHEY and SVGAGI. Trimming cost V 5 bases and J 2 bases, with 13 bases left between them. For the CDR3, the DNA is TGTGCCAGCAGTCCGGGACGTATTCCCTACGAGCAGTACTTC. It yields the protein CASSPGRIPYEQYF.

The gene calls are TRBV14 and TRBJ2-6, with a possible D match to TRBD2 (6 bases). Germline V lookup: CDR1 SGHDN, CDR2 FVKESK. The CDR3 is 15 amino acids. The ends were cut back, 3 bases at V and 10 bases at J, with 16 bases in the middle. The CDR3 region has the DNA TGTGCCAGCAGCCATAGTACGGGACTGCCTAACGTCCTGACTTTC. Residues: CASSHSTGLPNVLTF.

This clone was detected only once. J is TRBJ2-3 and V is TRBV5-1; 11 bases are shared with TRBD1. This CDR3 spans 17 amino acids. From germline, CDR1 is SGHRS and CDR2 YFSETQ. Trimming took 4 bases from V and 0 from J; bases not matched to a gene: 7. CDR3 bases: TGCGCCAGCAGCCAGAGGACAGGGGGCCGTAGCACAGATACGCAGTATTTT. Translating it yields CASSQRTGGRSTDTQYF.

The J gene is TRBJ1-1, the V gene TRBV6-4; 7 bases match TRBD1. The CDR3 consists of 14 residues. Per germline, CDR1 MRHNA and CDR2 SNTAGT. V gave up 5 bases and J gave up 4 bases; unmatched junction bases: 7. DNA of the CDR3: TGTGCCAGCAGTCCCATACAGGGGAGCACTGAAGCTTTCTTT. Amino acids: CASSPIQGSTEAFF.

The chain uses TRBV30 and TRBJ2-5, with TRBD2 matching 8 bases. Unmatched junction bases numbered 10, after V lost 4 bases and J lost 0 bases. In germline, CDR1 is GTSNPN, CDR2 SVGIG (reference sequence). There are 16 residues in the CDR3. CDR3 in amino acids: CAWKPQLAAYQETQYF. CDR3 coding DNA: TGTGCCTGGAAGCCCCAACTAGCGGCGTACCAAGAGACCCAGTACTTC.

This clone was seen more than once but under ten times. V gene TRBV11-2 combines with J gene TRBJ2-1; D is uncertain. CDR1 and CDR2 from the germline V gene are SGHAT and FQNNGV. V gave up 5 bases and J gave up 6 bases, with 11 bases separating them. There are 13 residues in the CDR3. CDR3 in amino acids: CASSPEYLNEQFF. The CDR3 region has the DNA TGTGCCAGCAGCCCTGAGTACCTCAATGAGCAGTTCTTC.

The chain combines TRBV5-1 with TRBJ2-1; the D gene is possibly TRBD2 (5 bases). The CDR3 spans 11 residues. The germline V gene has CDR1 SGHRS and CDR2 YFSETQ. V was pared by 0 bases and J by 13 bases, with 8 bases between. The CDR3 sequence is CASSLAGDQFF. CDR3 sequence (DNA): TGCGCCAGCAGCTTGGCCGGGGATCAGTTCTTC.

The chain has TRBV6-6 and TRBJ1-1; tentatively, D is TRBD1 (5 bases). CDR1 is MNHNY, CDR2 SVGAGI, per germline (reference sequence). This CDR3 is built from 14 residues. V was pared by 2 bases and J by 14 bases, with 21 bases between. Here the CDR3 reads CASSYPSSGLPPFF. The CDR3 nucleotides read TGTGCCAGCAGTTACCCCAGCTCGGGACTCCCACCCTTCTTT.

The V gene is TRBV5-6, the J gene TRBJ1-2, with D uncertain. V lost 1 base to trimming and J lost 7 bases, with 8 bases between them. The CDR3 contains 12 residues. CDR1 and CDR2 from the germline V gene are SGHDT and YYEEEE. The CDR3 coding sequence is TGTGCCAGCAGCTTGCCGGGTCTTGGCTACACCTTC. Translated, it gives CASSLPGLGYTF.

The chain is built from TRBV6-5 and TRBJ2-4; TRBD2 matches at 8 bases. Germline V CDR1 and CDR2: MNHEY, SVGAGI. CDR3 length: 14 amino acids. V was clipped by 7 bases and J by 8 bases; unmatched bases: 10. CDR3 region: CASKKGLDFHIQYF. The CDR3 nucleotides are TGTGCCAGCAAAAAGGGACTAGATTTCCACATTCAGTACTTC.

This chain joins TRBV9 and TRBJ2-3, with a weak D call TRBD2 (7 bases). Per the germline V gene, CDR1 is SGDLS and CDR2 is YYNGEE. The CDR3 has 17 amino acids. V lost 4 bases, J lost 11 bases, and 29 bases lay in between. The CDR3 nucleotides are TGTGCCAGCAGCCCCACCGTATCTGGCGGGGGCCTAATGAGGCAGTATTTT. Its translation: CASSPTVSGGGLMRQYF. Variable domain in full (rest from reference TRBV9 and TRBJ2-3): DSGVTQTPKHLITATGQRVTLRCSPRSGDLSVYWYQQSLDQGLQFLIQYYNGEERAKGNILERFSAQQFPDLHSELNLSSLELGDSALYFCASSPTVSGGGLMRQYFGPGTRLTVL.

The V gene is TRBV5-1, the J gene TRBJ2-7, with D possibly matching TRBD2 (6 bases). The germline gives CDR1 SGHRS, CDR2 YFSETQ. V shed 4 bases and J shed 2 bases, with 13 bases lying between them. The CDR3 is 14 residues long. CDR3 residues: CASSTGLVPYEQYF. CDR3 nucleotide sequence: TGCGCCAGCAGCACGGGACTTGTCCCCTACGAGCAGTACTTC. Based on the CDR3 plus reference TRBV5-1 and TRBJ2-7, the full variable domain is KAGVTQTPRYLIKTRGQQVTLSCSPISGHRSVSWYQQTPGQGLQFLFEYFSETQRNKGNFPGRFSGRQFSNSRSEMNVSTLELGDSALYLCASSTGLVPYEQYFGPGTRLTVT.

The table lists this clone with a count of one. This sequence joins TRBV5-1 and TRBJ2-1, with D perhaps TRBD1 or TRBD2 (5 bases each). Germline V gene data show CDR1 as SGHRS and CDR2 as YFSETQ. V shed 0 bases and J shed 1 base, with 11 bases lying between them. The CDR3 runs 16 residues. The CDR3 reads CASSLGDGRSYNEQFF. CDR3 bases: TGCGCCAGCAGCTTGGGGGACGGTAGGTCCTACAATGAGCAGTTCTTC.

The genes are TRBV19 and TRBJ1-2; D is unresolved. CDR3 length: 12 residues. V was trimmed by 4 bases and J by 7 bases, leaving 10 bases between them. Germline assignment: CDR1 LNHDA and CDR2 SQIVND (reference sequence). CDR3 region: CASSTGLRGYTF. The DNA of the CDR3 is TGTGCCAGTAGTACCGGACTCCGTGGCTACACCTTC.

The rearrangement joins TRBV28 to TRBJ2-7; no clear D. Germline V gives CDR1 MDHEN, CDR2 SYDVKM. V lost 3 bases, J lost 4 bases, and 4 bases lay in between. The CDR3 totals 11 residues. CDR3 residues: CASSFRYEQYF. The CDR3 coding sequence is TGTGCCAGCAGTTTTAGGTACGAGCAGTACTTC.

This CDR3 is CASSLGGITGGAFF. The CDR3 DNA reads TGTGCCAGCAGCTTGGGCGGGATTACCGGCGGAGCTTTCTTT. V is TRBV5-5 and J is TRBJ1-1, with D hard to call. CDR3 length equals 14 residues. Germline V gene lookup returns CDR1 SGHKS and CDR2 YYEKEE (reference sequence). Trimming removed 0 bases at V and 10 bases at J, with 16 bases between. Full variable domain (rest looked up from reference TRBV5-5 and TRBJ1-1): DAGVTQSPTHLIKTRGQQVTLRCSPISGHKSVSWYQQVLGQGPQFIFQYYEKEERGRGNFPDRFSARQFPNYSSELNVNALLLGDSALYLCASSLGGITGGAFFGQGTRLTVV.